This TCR beta chain was profiled in a study of blood T cell repertoires in COVID-19. Clones were read by immunoSEQ multiplex PCR, and TCRdb kept only the in-frame ones, dropping some. This sample has over 150,000 clones, with around nine tenths found just once. This receptor was obtained from a man aged 50 to 60 with acute or convalescent COVID-19. The sequencing sample was made of peripheral blood.

In nucleotides, the CDR3 is TGTGCCAGCAGTTTAGGAGGGCCGCACAATGAGCAGTTCTTC. Amino acids: CASSLGGPHNEQFF. This chain joins TRBV27 and TRBJ2-1; D may be TRBD2 (6 bases). Trimming left V 2 bases short and J 5 bases short, with 10 bases between. CDR3 size: 14 residues. The V gene's germline CDR1 is MNHEY and CDR2 SMNVEV (reference sequence).